Listed below are T cell receptor beta chains from one sample, sequenced in a study of shared clonotypes between healthy human individuals. The assay was immunoSEQ multiplex PCR, and TCRdb's table has in-frame clones only and misses some. The sample yields 2 million to 2.5 million clones, about 90% seen once. Sequencing used naive CD4+ T cells from PBMCs. The receptors were gathered from a man aged 18 to 30 in good health. Some clones in this sample may be carry-over from other donors' samples. The CDR3 runs from the conserved cysteine through the conserved F or W. The order of the fields is CDR3 protein, J gene, V gene, D gene, clone size. A D gene is named only where the DNA matches it firmly. Clone size is shown for a subset of rows, as once, few, many or a class of expanded clone.

CDR3 protein: CASSSVRGGETQYF; J gene: TRBJ2-5; V gene: TRBV5-6; D gene: -; clone size: -
CDR3 protein: CASSPPGVREQFF; J gene: TRBJ2-1; V gene: TRBV5-4; D gene: -; clone size: -
CDR3 protein: CASSDWTETNTEAFF; J gene: TRBJ1-1; V gene: TRBV25-1; D gene: -; clone size: -
CDR3 protein: CASTWAGYYNEQFF; J gene: TRBJ2-1; V gene: TRBV5-5; D gene: -; clone size: -
CDR3 protein: CASSPRAGGLFNEQFF; J gene: TRBJ2-1; V gene: TRBV18; D gene: TRBD2; clone size: -
CDR3 protein: CASRSGRSLYEQFF; J gene: TRBJ2-1; V gene: TRBV6-5; D gene: TRBD2; clone size: -
CDR3 protein: CASSTSGNTIYF; J gene: TRBJ1-3; V gene: TRBV19; D gene: -; clone size: -
CDR3 protein: CASSFVETQYF; J gene: TRBJ2-5; V gene: TRBV28; D gene: -; clone size: -
CDR3 protein: CASSHVGSPGSYEQYF; J gene: TRBJ2-7; V gene: TRBV4-2; D gene: -; clone size: -
CDR3 protein: CASSRFEGDYEQYF; J gene: TRBJ2-7; V gene: TRBV6-5; D gene: -; clone size: -
CDR3 protein: CASSQATGSSGNTIYF; J gene: TRBJ1-3; V gene: TRBV4-3; D gene: -; clone size: once
CDR3 protein: CATLLDSYQETQYF; J gene: TRBJ2-5; V gene: TRBV6-1; D gene: -; clone size: once
CDR3 protein: CASSESGGMNTGELFF; J gene: TRBJ2-2; V gene: TRBV6-1; D gene: -; clone size: -
CDR3 protein: CASSLGRTGELFF; J gene: TRBJ2-2; V gene: TRBV7-3; D gene: -; clone size: -
CDR3 protein: CASSYSPALGNEQYF; J gene: TRBJ2-7; V gene: TRBV6-6; D gene: -; clone size: -
CDR3 protein: CASSTPGQNTEAFF; J gene: TRBJ1-1; V gene: TRBV19; D gene: -; clone size: -
CDR3 protein: CAISESEDQPQHF; J gene: TRBJ1-5; V gene: TRBV10-3; D gene: -; clone size: once
CDR3 protein: CATSRDLPYEQYF; J gene: TRBJ2-7; V gene: TRBV15; D gene: -; clone size: once
CDR3 protein: CASRPRGAYEQYF; J gene: TRBJ2-7; V gene: TRBV6-1; D gene: -; clone size: -
CDR3 protein: CASSPLWAPNTEAFF; J gene: TRBJ1-1; V gene: TRBV18; D gene: -; clone size: -
CDR3 protein: CASSDGTPPYEQYF; J gene: TRBJ2-7; V gene: TRBV5-4; D gene: -; clone size: once
CDR3 protein: CASSSYRGNTEAFF; J gene: TRBJ1-1; V gene: TRBV6-5; D gene: TRBD1; clone size: -
CDR3 protein: CASSLQGQTEAFF; J gene: TRBJ1-1; V gene: TRBV11-1; D gene: TRBD1; clone size: -
CDR3 protein: CASSSYEQYF; J gene: TRBJ2-7; V gene: TRBV7-9; D gene: -; clone size: -
CDR3 protein: CASSPQGRAPYEQYF; J gene: TRBJ2-7; V gene: TRBV28; D gene: -; clone size: once
CDR3 protein: CASSFGGSISTDTQYF; J gene: TRBJ2-3; V gene: TRBV5-8; D gene: -; clone size: -
CDR3 protein: CASSPDPRGMFF; J gene: TRBJ1-4; V gene: TRBV4-2; D gene: TRBD1; clone size: -
CDR3 protein: CASRTGAGELFF; J gene: TRBJ2-2; V gene: TRBV5-1; D gene: TRBD1; clone size: once
CDR3 protein: CASSVSPRAGWNTGELFF; J gene: TRBJ2-2; V gene: TRBV6-4; D gene: -; clone size: -
CDR3 protein: CASSADGKGPQHF; J gene: TRBJ1-5; V gene: TRBV6-1; D gene: -; clone size: -
CDR3 protein: CASSSFAGAQQYF; J gene: TRBJ2-4; V gene: TRBV6-5; D gene: -; clone size: -
CDR3 protein: CASSGRGGGYEQYF; J gene: TRBJ2-7; V gene: TRBV6-6; D gene: TRBD2; clone size: -
CDR3 protein: CASSFQTGYEQYF; J gene: TRBJ2-7; V gene: TRBV7-2; D gene: -; clone size: -
CDR3 protein: CASLGNRGLYEQYF; J gene: TRBJ2-7; V gene: TRBV18; D gene: TRBD1; clone size: -
CDR3 protein: CASSSLTEANYGYTF; J gene: TRBJ1-2; V gene: TRBV28; D gene: -; clone size: -
CDR3 protein: CASRGQGANNQPQHF; J gene: TRBJ1-5; V gene: TRBV6-5; D gene: TRBD1; clone size: -
CDR3 protein: CASSLAGQGFEAFF; J gene: TRBJ1-1; V gene: TRBV5-8; D gene: TRBD1; clone size: -
CDR3 protein: CASSQAGTRAYEQYF; J gene: TRBJ2-7; V gene: TRBV4-1; D gene: -; clone size: -
CDR3 protein: CASSEFQQVPYNEQFF; J gene: TRBJ2-1; V gene: TRBV10-1; D gene: -; clone size: -
CDR3 protein: CASTSWEHGYTF; J gene: TRBJ1-2; V gene: TRBV28; D gene: -; clone size: few
CDR3 protein: CASSPSGVGTDTQYF; J gene: TRBJ2-3; V gene: TRBV18; D gene: -; clone size: -
CDR3 protein: CASSHPLSGGLGYEQYF; J gene: TRBJ2-7; V gene: TRBV4-2; D gene: TRBD1; clone size: once
CDR3 protein: CASSFEGVLGTEAFF; J gene: TRBJ1-1; V gene: TRBV5-1; D gene: -; clone size: once
CDR3 protein: CASNQLDGELFF; J gene: TRBJ2-2; V gene: TRBV6-5; D gene: -; clone size: -
CDR3 protein: CASSGSGSSYNEQFF; J gene: TRBJ2-1; V gene: TRBV9; D gene: TRBD2; clone size: -
CDR3 protein: CASSLGTNYGYTF; J gene: TRBJ1-2; V gene: TRBV7-8; D gene: -; clone size: few
CDR3 protein: CASSHTDAEQYF; J gene: TRBJ2-7; V gene: TRBV5-4; D gene: -; clone size: -
CDR3 protein: CASSLGSGGVETQYF; J gene: TRBJ2-5; V gene: TRBV7-9; D gene: TRBD1; clone size: -
CDR3 protein: CASSPNGVQGYTF; J gene: TRBJ1-2; V gene: TRBV18; D gene: -; clone size: -
CDR3 protein: CASSLGFDDEKLFF; J gene: TRBJ1-4; V gene: TRBV5-1; D gene: -; clone size: -
CDR3 protein: CASSERDFTGELFF; J gene: TRBJ2-2; V gene: TRBV10-1; D gene: -; clone size: -
CDR3 protein: CASSTGQGAADTQYF; J gene: TRBJ2-3; V gene: TRBV5-1; D gene: TRBD1; clone size: few
CDR3 protein: CASSFSGARRESVSNEQFF; J gene: TRBJ2-1; V gene: TRBV7-3; D gene: TRBD2; clone size: -